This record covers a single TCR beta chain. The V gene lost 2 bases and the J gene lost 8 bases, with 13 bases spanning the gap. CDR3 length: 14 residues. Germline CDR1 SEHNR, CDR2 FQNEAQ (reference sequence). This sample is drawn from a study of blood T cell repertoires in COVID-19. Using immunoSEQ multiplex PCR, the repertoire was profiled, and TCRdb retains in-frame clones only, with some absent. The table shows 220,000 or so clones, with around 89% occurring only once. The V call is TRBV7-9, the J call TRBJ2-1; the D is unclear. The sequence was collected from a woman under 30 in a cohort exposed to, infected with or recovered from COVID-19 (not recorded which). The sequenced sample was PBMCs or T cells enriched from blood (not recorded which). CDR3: CASSLKSSVDEQFF. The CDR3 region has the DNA TGTGCCAGCAGCTTAAAATCGAGTGTGGATGAGCAGTTCTTC.